Presented here are 3 T cell receptor beta chains from one specimen sequenced in a study of CD8 T cells in ankylosing spondylitis. Each CDR3 protein gets one entry after TCRdb re-called the 5' RACE reads with MiXCR. Among 100,000 to 150,000 distinct CDR3 sequences listed, 7% were seen once. The sample consisted of blood, either unsorted or a sorted T cell fraction (not recorded which). The receptors come from a male donor with ankylosing spondylitis or in good health (not recorded which).

This clonotype was recorded many times. The rearrangement links TRBV5-1 to TRBJ2-5; unclear D gene. The CDR3 spans 12 residues. Germline-derived CDR1 and CDR2 are SGHRS and YFSETQ. V gave up 3 bases and J gave up 0 bases, with 3 bases separating them. CDR3 amino acids: CASSSHQETQYF. The DNA for the CDR3 is TGCGCCAGCAGCTCGCACCAAGAGACCCAGTACTTC.

This clonotype was counted ten times or more. The chain carries TRBV6-4 and TRBJ2-1; TRBD2 matches 12 bases. From germline, CDR1 is MRHNA and CDR2 SNTAGT. Trimming removed 3 bases from V and 9 bases from J; junction bases left unmatched: 9. This CDR3 contains 16 residues. The CDR3, as DNA: TGTGCCAGCAGTGAAGTCCTAGCGGGGGGGCTGAGTGAGCAGTTCTTC. Translated: CASSEVLAGGLSEQFF.

This clonotype was counted ten times or more. V gene TRBV12-3 or TRBV12-4 combines with J gene TRBJ2-5, with D perhaps TRBD1 (6 bases). V was pared by 2 bases and J by 4 bases, with 14 bases between. The CDR3 is 15 amino acids. The CDR3 region is CASSLIFGTLETQYF. CDR3 DNA sequence: TGTGCCAGCAGTTTAATCTTCGGGACACTAGAGACCCAGTACTTC.